The rows below give T cell receptor beta chains drawn from one sample of a study of beta chain features in type 1 diabetes. The protocol was immunoSEQ multiplex PCR, while the TCRdb copy is restricted to in-frame clones and leaves out a portion. The sample lists 630,000 or so clones, about an eighth occurring once. What was sequenced was naive CD4+ T cells from blood. The receptors here all came from a man between 18 and 35 years old with type 1 diabetes. CDR3s include the opening cysteine and the closing phenylalanine or tryptophan. Clone sizes are given selectively: once, few, many, or a class where the clone is expanded.

CASNRVGGGRTDTQYF few TRBV7-9
CASSLRGADRDTEAFF NA TRBV4-1
CASSLEGNTEAFF NA TRBV7-9
CASSAYRVGNTDTQYF few TRBV9
CASANDREGYYGYTF NA TRBV25-1
CASSLEAASGANVLTF NA TRBV5-1
CASTPLLENTEAFF few TRBV6-6
CASSRDRGRGYTF NA TRBV7-2
CASHDPGGTYEQYF NA TRBV5-1
CASSPGRGNTEAFF NA TRBV7-2